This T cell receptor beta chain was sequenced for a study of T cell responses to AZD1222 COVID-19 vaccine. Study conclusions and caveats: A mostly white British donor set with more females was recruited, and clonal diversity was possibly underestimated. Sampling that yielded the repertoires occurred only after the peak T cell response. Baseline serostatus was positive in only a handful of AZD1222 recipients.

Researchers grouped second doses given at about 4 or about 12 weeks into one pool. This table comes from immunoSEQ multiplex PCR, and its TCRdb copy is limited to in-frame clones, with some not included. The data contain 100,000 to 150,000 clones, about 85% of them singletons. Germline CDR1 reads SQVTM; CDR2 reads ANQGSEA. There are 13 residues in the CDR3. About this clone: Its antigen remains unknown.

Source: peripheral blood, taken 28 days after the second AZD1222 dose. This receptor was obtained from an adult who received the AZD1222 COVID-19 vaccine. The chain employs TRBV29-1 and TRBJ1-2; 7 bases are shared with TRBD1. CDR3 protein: CVGGDRSSYGYTF. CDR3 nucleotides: TGCGTAGGGGGGGACAGATCTAGCTATGGCTACACCTTC.